The clone carrying this TCR beta chain occurred a few times. Antigen: not known. Trimming took 5 bases from V and 2 from J, leaving 13 bases between them. Per germline, CDR1 SGHVS and CDR2 FNYEAQ. This CDR3 spans 14 amino acids. From 5'RACE with constant-segment primers came TCR alpha and TCR beta cDNA libraries that carried sample barcodes and UMIs. TCRdb itself ran the 5' RACE reads through MiXCR, one entry per CDR3 protein. The sample has about 300,000 distinct CDR3 sequences, approximately 20% seen once. The entry originates in a study of T-cell memory formation after mild COVID-19. Across the study: There were largely donor-specific TCR clusters.

General observations from the study: Clones that contracted clustered mainly in CM and EM if CD4+ and in EMRA if CD8+. Day 15 to 85 contractors were CD4/CD8 balanced; later expanders leaned CD4+.

This sequence was found in a man between 18 and 29 years old who had mild COVID-19 (a few samples of this study predate the infection). Cell type and time point are not known. The specimen was PBMCs or a T cell subset sorted from them (not recorded which). J is TRBJ2-7 and V is TRBV7-6; no clear D. The CDR3 DNA sequence: TGTGCCAGCAGCCCGGGCACCCTCGCCTACGAGCAGTACTTC. This encodes CASSPGTLAYEQYF.